The clone carrying this T cell receptor (beta chain) appeared many times. What it binds is unknown. Germline values: CDR1 MNHEY, CDR2 SMNVEV (reference sequence). V gave up 6 bases and J gave up 4 bases; unmatched junction bases: 4. CDR3 length: 14 residues. TCR libraries were built in bulk with a published protocol and specific TCR primers. TCRdb re-called the PCR reads through MiXCR, storing one row per CDR3 protein. The repertoire holds hundreds of thousands of distinct CDR3 sequences, about 20% seen once, with about 0.9% in the top ten. This entry belongs to a study of molecular identifiers for immune sequencing clone quantification. Overall study findings and caveats: Highly expanded clone sizes could be underestimated through barcode sharing by identical TCR molecules. In naive cells, clones above 20 RNA copies held under 1% of molecules, whereas in effector cells they held over 98%.

CD8+CD4-CCR7+CD45RA+ sorting gave the naive CD8 T cells. The V and J genes are TRBV27 and TRBJ1-5, with TRBD1 identical over 9 bases. The sequenced sample was naive CD8+ T cells from blood, with Jurkat cell RNA spiked in. Subset denoted: FACS-sorted CD8+CD4-CCR7+CD45RA+ naive T cells. The clonotype comes from a human donor in good health. Some libraries in this study had Jurkat cell RNA spiked in. The DNA for the CDR3 is TGTGCCAGCAGAGGGACAGGGAGGAATCAGCCCCAGCATTTT. It specifies CASRGTGRNQPQHF.